A single sample is the source of the 4 T cell receptor beta chains below, sequenced in a study of blood T cell repertoires in COVID-19 (dated by TCRdb to the early 2020s). The library relied on the immunoSEQ multiplex PCR assay. Held by TCRdb, this immuneACCESS table contains in-frame sequences only and omits some clones. Under half of the omission traces to an unresolved V gene where checked; the cause of the rest is unknown. The sample includes about 160,000 clones, with about four fifths observed a single time. The ten largest clonotypes hold approximately 3% of the sample. Sample: PBMCs or T cells enriched from blood (not recorded which). The receptors were gathered from a woman in her fifties or sixties who had recovered from COVID-19.

V usage is TRBV6-5 and J usage is TRBJ2-5; no firm D call. Germline-derived CDR1 and CDR2 are MNHEY and SVGAGI. CDR3 length equals 13 residues. Trimming stripped 7 bases from V and 2 bases from J, with 11 bases between. This CDR3 is CASTLAGQETQYF. DNA for the CDR3: TGTGCCAGCACCCTGGCAGGTCAAGAGACCCAGTACTTC.

A single count supports this clone. The V call is TRBV5-1, the J call TRBJ1-2, with 11 positions matching TRBD1. V was clipped by 7 bases and J by 3 bases; unmatched bases: 11. CDR1 and CDR2 from the germline V gene are SGHRS and YFSETQ. This CDR3 contains 16 residues. Here the CDR3 DNA reads TGCGCCAGCGGAATTACTCTGGGACAGGGGGACTATGGCTACACCTTC. Encoded protein: CASGITLGQGDYGYTF.

The chain joins TRBV5-1 to TRBJ2-2; D is undetermined. V was pared by 1 base and J by 0 bases, with 10 bases between. This CDR3 spans 16 amino acids. Germline lookup yields CDR1 SGHRS and CDR2 YFSETQ. CDR3: CASSLWAQTNTGELFF. CDR3 nucleotides: TGCGCCAGCAGCTTGTGGGCCCAGACGAACACCGGGGAGCTGTTTTTT.

The rearrangement joins TRBV20-1 to TRBJ2-7; 9 nucleotides align to TRBD2. Germline trimming cut 3 bases from V and 2 bases from J; bases unmatched to any gene: 5. The CDR3 is 14 amino acids. CDR1 and CDR2 from the germline V gene are DFQATT and SNEGSKA (reference sequence). DNA of the CDR3: TGCAGTGCTAGTAAGGGCGGGGGGGCCTACGAGCAGTACTTC. Translation: CSASKGGGAYEQYF.